Given below is one T cell receptor beta chain in context. Antigen: not known. The CDR3 consists of 16 residues. V was pared by 0 bases and J by 4 bases, with 16 bases between. Germline V CDR1 and CDR2: SGDLS, YYNGEE. Repertoires were generated with immunoSEQ multiplex PCR, while TCRdb's copy carries only in-frame clones and drops some. This sample yields tens of thousands of clones, of which roughly 84% are seen a single time; more than 15% belongs to the top ten. This record comes from a study of T cell responses to AZD1222 COVID-19 vaccine. Study outcomes and limitations: Spike-specific TCR breadth rose after two AZD1222 doses, and depth rose as well. The donor group comprised mostly white British people and more females; the analysis possibly underestimated clonal diversity. None of the repertoires were sampled until the peak T cell response had passed. In the spike-specific TCR repertoire, nearly half reportedly target unmutated variant regions.

This TCR derives from an adult who received the AZD1222 COVID-19 vaccine. This chain uses TRBV9 with TRBJ1-1; D not resolved. The specimen comprised peripheral blood, sampled 28 days after the second AZD1222 dose. The CDR3 is CASSVGLGEFGTEAFF. The DNA of the CDR3 is TGTGCCAGCAGCGTAGGATTAGGCGAGTTCGGCACTGAAGCTTTCTTT.